This TCR beta chain was observed in a study of blood T cell repertoires in COVID-19. As for the study in general: COVID-19 samples collected from the United States, Italy and Spain covered acute and convalescent phases. PBMCs, B-cell-depleted T cells, or T cells were the source of the cDNA or gDNA that made up the material.

TCRdb's copy holds only in-frame clones and misses some; the assay was immunoSEQ multiplex PCR. Of 390,000 or so clones in the sample, 89% were seen once. The trim removed 11 bases at V and 2 bases at J, leaving 11 bases unmatched. Germline CDR1 MNHEY, CDR2 SVGAGI. The CDR3 consists of 14 residues. Sequenced material: peripheral blood. The chain uses TRBV6-5 and TRBJ1-2, with 7 nucleotides matching TRBD1. The source is a woman under 40 with COVID-19, enrolled during active disease. The CDR3, as DNA: TGTGCCGGCCAAAGACAGGGCGAGAACTATGGCTACACCTTC. It is translated as CAGQRQGENYGYTF.